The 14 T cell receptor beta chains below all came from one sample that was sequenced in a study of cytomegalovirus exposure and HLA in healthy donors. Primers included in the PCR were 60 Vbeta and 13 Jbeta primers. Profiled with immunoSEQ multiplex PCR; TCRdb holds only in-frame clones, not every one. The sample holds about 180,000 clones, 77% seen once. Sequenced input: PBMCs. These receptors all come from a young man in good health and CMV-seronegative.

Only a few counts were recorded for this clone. Here the CDR3 reads CAISSGGPGSEQYF. The CDR3 coding sequence is TGTGCCATATCTTCGGGAGGGCCAGGTAGCGAGCAGTACTTC. This chain connects TRBV10-3 to TRBJ2-7; 8 nucleotides align to TRBD2. The V gene end was trimmed by 9 bases and the J gene end by 6 bases; junction bases not matched to a gene: 13. This CDR3 has 14 residues. Germline values: CDR1 ENHRY, CDR2 SYGVKD.

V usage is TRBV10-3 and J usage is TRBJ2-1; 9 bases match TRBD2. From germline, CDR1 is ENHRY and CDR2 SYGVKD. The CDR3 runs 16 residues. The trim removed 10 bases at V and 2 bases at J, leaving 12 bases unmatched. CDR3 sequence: CATQLAGENPYNEQFF. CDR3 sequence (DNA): TGTGCCACACAATTAGCGGGAGAGAACCCCTACAATGAGCAGTTCTTC.

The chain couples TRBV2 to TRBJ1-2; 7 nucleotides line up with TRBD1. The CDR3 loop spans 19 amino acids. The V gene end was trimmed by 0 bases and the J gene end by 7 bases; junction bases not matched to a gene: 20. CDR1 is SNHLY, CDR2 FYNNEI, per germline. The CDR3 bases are TGTGCCAGCAGTGAAGCGTCCCGCGGTCATAGCCGACAGGGACCTGGCTACACCTTC. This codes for CASSEASRGHSRQGPGYTF.

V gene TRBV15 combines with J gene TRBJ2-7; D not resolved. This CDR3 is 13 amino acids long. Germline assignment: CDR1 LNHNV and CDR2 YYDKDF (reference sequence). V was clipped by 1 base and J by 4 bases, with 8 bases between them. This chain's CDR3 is CATSRAHSYEQYF. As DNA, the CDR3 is TGTGCCACCAGCAGAGCCCACAGTTACGAGCAGTACTTC.

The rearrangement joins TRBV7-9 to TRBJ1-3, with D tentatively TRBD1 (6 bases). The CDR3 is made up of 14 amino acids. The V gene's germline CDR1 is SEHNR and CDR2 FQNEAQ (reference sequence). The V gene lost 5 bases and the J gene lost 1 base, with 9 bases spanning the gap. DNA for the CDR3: TGTGCCAGCAGCCATACAGGGTCTGGAAACACCATATATTTT. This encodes CASSHTGSGNTIYF.

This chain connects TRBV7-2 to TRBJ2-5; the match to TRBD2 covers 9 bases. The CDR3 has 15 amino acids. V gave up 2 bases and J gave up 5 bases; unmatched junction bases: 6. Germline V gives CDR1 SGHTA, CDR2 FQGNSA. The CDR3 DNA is TGTGCCAGCAGCTTACAAACCGGACTAGCGGAGACCCAGTACTTC. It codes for CASSLQTGLAETQYF.

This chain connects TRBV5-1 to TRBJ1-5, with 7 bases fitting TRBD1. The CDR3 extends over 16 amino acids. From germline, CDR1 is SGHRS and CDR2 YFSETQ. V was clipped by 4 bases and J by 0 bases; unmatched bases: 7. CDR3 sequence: CASSPGDSTSNQPQHF. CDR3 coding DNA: TGCGCCAGCAGCCCCGGGGACAGTACTAGCAATCAGCCCCAGCATTTT.

The CDR3 DNA is TGTGCCAGCAGCGGCCCCACCCTAAACTATGGCTACACCTTC. It codes for CASSGPTLNYGYTF. The chain links TRBV9 to TRBJ1-2; D is unclear. CDR3 length: 14 amino acids. V was trimmed by 3 bases and J by 2 bases, leaving 11 bases between them. Germline loops: CDR1 SGDLS, CDR2 YYNGEE. The full variable domain, with the rest looked up from reference TRBV9 and TRBJ1-2, is DSGVTQTPKHLITATGQRVTLRCSPRSGDLSVYWYQQSLDQGLQFLIQYYNGEERAKGNILERFSAQQFPDLHSELNLSSLELGDSALYFCASSGPTLNYGYTFGSGTRLTVV.

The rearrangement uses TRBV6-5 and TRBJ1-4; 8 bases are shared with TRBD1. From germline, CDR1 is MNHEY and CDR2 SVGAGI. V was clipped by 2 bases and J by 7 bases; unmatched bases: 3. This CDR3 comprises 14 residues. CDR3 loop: CASSYETGAEKLFF. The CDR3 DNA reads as TGTGCCAGCAGTTACGAGACAGGGGCTGAAAAACTGTTTTTT.

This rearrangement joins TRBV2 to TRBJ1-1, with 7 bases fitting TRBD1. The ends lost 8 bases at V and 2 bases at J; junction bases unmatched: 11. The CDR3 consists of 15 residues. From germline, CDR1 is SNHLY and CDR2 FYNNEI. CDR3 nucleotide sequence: TGTGCCAGCTCGGGACAGACTTTGTTAAACACTGAAGCTTTCTTT. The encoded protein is CASSGQTLLNTEAFF.

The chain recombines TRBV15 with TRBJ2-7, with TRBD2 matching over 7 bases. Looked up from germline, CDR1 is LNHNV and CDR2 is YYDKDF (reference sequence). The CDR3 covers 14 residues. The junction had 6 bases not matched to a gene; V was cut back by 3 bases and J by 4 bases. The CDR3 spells CATSRGGPGYEQYF. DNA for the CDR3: TGTGCCACCAGCAGGGGAGGGCCGGGGTACGAGCAGTACTTC.

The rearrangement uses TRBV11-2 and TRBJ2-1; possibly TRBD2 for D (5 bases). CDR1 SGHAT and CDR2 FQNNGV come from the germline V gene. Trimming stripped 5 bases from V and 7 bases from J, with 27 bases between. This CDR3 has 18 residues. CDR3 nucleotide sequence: TGTGCCAGCAGCGCCCTGTTAACGGTGGGCGGGCTAGTTAATGAGCAGTTCTTC. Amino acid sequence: CASSALLTVGGLVNEQFF.

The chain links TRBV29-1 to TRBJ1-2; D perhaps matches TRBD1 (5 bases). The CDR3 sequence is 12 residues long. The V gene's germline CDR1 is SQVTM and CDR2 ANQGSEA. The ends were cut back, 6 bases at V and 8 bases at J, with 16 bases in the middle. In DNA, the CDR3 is TGCAGCGTCCGAACCAGGGTAGGCGGCTACACCTTC. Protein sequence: CSVRTRVGGYTF. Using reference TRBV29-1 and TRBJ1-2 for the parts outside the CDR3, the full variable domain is SAVISQKPSRDICQRGTSLTIQCQVDSQVTMMFWYRQQPGQSLTLIATANQGSEATYESGFVIDKFPISRPNLTFSTLTVSNMSPEDSSIYLCSVRTRVGGYTFGSGTRLTVV.

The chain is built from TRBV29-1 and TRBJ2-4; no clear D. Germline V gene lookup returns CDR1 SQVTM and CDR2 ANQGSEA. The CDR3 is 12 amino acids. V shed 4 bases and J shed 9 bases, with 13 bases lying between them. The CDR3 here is CSVVTGFCIQYF. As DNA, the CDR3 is TGCAGCGTTGTAACCGGGTTTTGCATTCAGTACTTC.